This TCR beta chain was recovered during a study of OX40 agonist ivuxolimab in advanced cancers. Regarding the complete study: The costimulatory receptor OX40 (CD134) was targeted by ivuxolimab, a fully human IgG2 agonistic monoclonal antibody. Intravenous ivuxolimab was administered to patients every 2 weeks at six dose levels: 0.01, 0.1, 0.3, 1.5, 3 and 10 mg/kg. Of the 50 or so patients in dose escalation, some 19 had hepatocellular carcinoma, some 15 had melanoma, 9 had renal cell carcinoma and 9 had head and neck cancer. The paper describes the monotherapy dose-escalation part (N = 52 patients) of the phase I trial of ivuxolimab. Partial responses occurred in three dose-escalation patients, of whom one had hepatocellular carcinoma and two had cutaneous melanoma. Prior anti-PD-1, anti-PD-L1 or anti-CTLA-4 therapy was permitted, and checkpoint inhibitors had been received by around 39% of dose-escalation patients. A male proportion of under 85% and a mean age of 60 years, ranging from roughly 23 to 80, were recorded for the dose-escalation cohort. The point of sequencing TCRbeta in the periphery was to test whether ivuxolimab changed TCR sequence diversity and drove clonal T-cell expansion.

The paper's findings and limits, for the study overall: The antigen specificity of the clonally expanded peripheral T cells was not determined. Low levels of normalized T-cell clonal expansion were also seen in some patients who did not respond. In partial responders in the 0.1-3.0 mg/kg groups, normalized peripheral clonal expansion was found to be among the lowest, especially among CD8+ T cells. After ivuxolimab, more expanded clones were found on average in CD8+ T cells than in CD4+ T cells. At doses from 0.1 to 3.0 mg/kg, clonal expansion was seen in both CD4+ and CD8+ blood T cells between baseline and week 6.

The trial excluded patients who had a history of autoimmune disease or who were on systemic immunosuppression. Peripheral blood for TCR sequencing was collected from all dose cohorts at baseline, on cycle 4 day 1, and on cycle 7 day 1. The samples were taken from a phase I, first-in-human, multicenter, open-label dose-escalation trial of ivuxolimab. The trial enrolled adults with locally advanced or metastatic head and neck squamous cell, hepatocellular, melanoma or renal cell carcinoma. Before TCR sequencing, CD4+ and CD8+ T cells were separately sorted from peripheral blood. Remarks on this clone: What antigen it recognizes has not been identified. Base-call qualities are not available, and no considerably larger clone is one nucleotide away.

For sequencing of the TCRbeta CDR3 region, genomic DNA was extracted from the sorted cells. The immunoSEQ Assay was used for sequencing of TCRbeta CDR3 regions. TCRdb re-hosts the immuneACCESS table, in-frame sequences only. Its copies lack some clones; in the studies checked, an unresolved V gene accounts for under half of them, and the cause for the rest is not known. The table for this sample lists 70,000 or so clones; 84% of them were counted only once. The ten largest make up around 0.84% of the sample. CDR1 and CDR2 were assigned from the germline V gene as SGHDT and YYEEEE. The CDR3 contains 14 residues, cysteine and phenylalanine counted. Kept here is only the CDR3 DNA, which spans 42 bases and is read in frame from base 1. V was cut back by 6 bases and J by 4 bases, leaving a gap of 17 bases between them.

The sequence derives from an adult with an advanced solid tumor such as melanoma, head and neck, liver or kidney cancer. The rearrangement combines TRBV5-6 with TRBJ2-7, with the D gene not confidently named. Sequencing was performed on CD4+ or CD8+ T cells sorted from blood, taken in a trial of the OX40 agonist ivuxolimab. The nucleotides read TGTGCCAGCACACCATTGGAGCCGTTGTACGAGCAGTACTTC. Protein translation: CASTPLEPLYEQYF.